This is a list of T cell receptor beta chains from one sample in a study of T-cell reconstitution after alpha-beta-depleted transplantation in children. MiXCR, run by TCRdb on the PCR reads, gives a single entry per CDR3 protein. The sample yields approximately 300,000 distinct CDR3 sequences, about 9.9% seen once. This specimen consisted of peripheral blood, obtained 180 days after TCRalphabeta/CD19-depleted stem cell transplant. The receptors were sampled from a male patient aged 2-9 years who had a stem cell transplant for chronic granulomatous disease, so the T cells may come from the graft donor. Each CDR3 is given with its conserved first and last residue. The order of the fields is clone size, V gene, D gene, J gene, CDR3 protein, CDR3 DNA. A D gene is named only where the DNA matches it firmly. Size tells how often a clone was seen (once, few, many) or the class of an expanded clone, and some rows leave it out.

size: many; V: TRBV18; D: .; J: TRBJ1-5; CDR3: CASSPDGREGSQPQHF; DNA: TGTGCCAGCTCACCAGATGGTAGGGAGGGGAGTCAGCCCCAGCATTTT
size: many; V: TRBV7-3; D: .; J: TRBJ2-6; CDR3: CASSYGLPAVLTF; DNA: TGTGCCAGCAGCTATGGGCTTCCGGCCGTCCTGACTTTC
size: few; V: TRBV20-1; D: TRBD2; J: TRBJ2-2; CDR3: CSASPSSGRLIRDTGELFF; DNA: TGCAGTGCTAGCCCCTCTAGCGGAAGGCTTATACGTGACACCGGGGAGCTGTTTTTT
size: many; V: TRBV14; D: .; J: TRBJ2-3; CDR3: CASSQLLTDTQYF; DNA: TGTGCCAGCAGCCAATTACTGACAGATACGCAGTATTTT
size: many; V: TRBV11-2; D: TRBD1; J: TRBJ2-1; CDR3: CASSLQGVPYNEQFF; DNA: TGTGCCAGCAGCTTACAGGGGGTTCCCTACAATGAGCAGTTCTTC
size: many; V: TRBV3-1; D: TRBD2; J: TRBJ2-2; CDR3: CASSPYGGSWTGELFF; DNA: TGTGCCAGCAGCCCGTATGGCGGGAGTTGGACCGGGGAGCTGTTTTTT
size: once; V: TRBV19; D: TRBD2; J: TRBJ2-7; CDR3: CASSKRTSGKSSYEQYF; DNA: TGTGCCAGTAGTAAGCGGACTAGCGGTAAGAGCTCCTACGAGCAGTACTTC
size: many; V: TRBV29-1; D: .; J: TRBJ1-3; CDR3: CSVAGPSSGNTIYF; DNA: TGCAGCGTTGCCGGTCCTAGCTCTGGAAACACCATATATTTT
size: many; V: TRBV12-3/TRBV12-4; D: .; J: TRBJ2-7; CDR3: CASSLGTPTYEQYF; DNA: TGTGCCAGCAGTTTAGGGACACCGACCTACGAGCAGTACTTC
size: many; V: TRBV25-1; D: .; J: TRBJ2-5; CDR3: CASSLGGEETQYF; DNA: TGTGCCAGCAGTCTAGGAGGGGAGGAGACCCAGTACTTC
size: many; V: TRBV20-1; D: TRBD2; J: TRBJ2-1; CDR3: CSATALAKEYNEQFF; DNA: TGCAGTGCTACGGCACTAGCGAAAGAATACAATGAGCAGTTCTTC
size: .; V: TRBV23-1; D: .; J: TRBJ1-2; CDR3: CASSLRGWSTQRYTF; DNA: TGCGCCAGCAGTCTACGGGGATGGTCCACCCAACGCTACACCTTC
size: many; V: TRBV9; D: .; J: TRBJ2-7; CDR3: CASSVAGNGYEQYF; DNA: TGTGCCAGCAGCGTAGCTGGGAATGGCTACGAGCAGTACTTC
size: many; V: TRBV12-3/TRBV12-4; D: .; J: TRBJ1-5; CDR3: CASRPAGGEQPQHF; DNA: TGTGCCAGCAGGCCCGCTGGGGGTGAGCAGCCCCAGCATTTT
size: many; V: TRBV20-1; D: .; J: TRBJ2-7; CDR3: CSASPGSSYEQYF; DNA: TGCAGTGCTAGCCCAGGTAGCTCCTACGAGCAGTACTTC
size: many; V: TRBV4-2; D: TRBD1; J: TRBJ1-1; CDR3: CASSQVGTGVGDTEAFF; DNA: TGTGCCAGCAGCCAAGTGGGGACAGGGGTGGGTGACACTGAAGCTTTCTTT
size: many; V: TRBV10-3; D: TRBD2; J: TRBJ2-1; CDR3: CATDGKTSGDYNEQFF; DNA: TGTGCCACCGATGGAAAGACTAGCGGGGACTACAATGAGCAGTTCTTC
size: .; V: TRBV2; D: .; J: TRBJ2-5; CDR3: CASNRAPRGETQYF; DNA: TGTGCCAGCAACCGGGCCCCACGGGGTGAGACCCAGTACTTC
size: many; V: TRBV5-1; D: TRBD1; J: TRBJ2-5; CDR3: CASSTGQGQETQYF; DNA: TGCGCCAGCAGCACTGGACAGGGGCAAGAGACCCAGTACTTC
size: many; V: TRBV7-2; D: .; J: TRBJ2-3; CDR3: CASSNTDTQYF; DNA: TGTGCCAGCAGCAACACAGATACGCAGTATTTT